The next 4 T cell receptor beta chains were all read from a single sample in a study of blood T cell repertoires in COVID-19. Only in-frame clones appear in the TCRdb table, and some are missing; sequencing was by immunoSEQ multiplex PCR. The table lists roughly 380,000 clones, 81% of them singletons. Sequenced sample: peripheral blood. The source is a human donor with acute or convalescent COVID-19. The donor label of this sample is uncertain.

This chain uses TRBV4-1 with TRBJ2-3; D remains unclear. This CDR3 comprises 14 residues. Trimming cost V 2 bases and J 3 bases, with 9 bases left between them. Germline V gene data show CDR1 as MGHRA and CDR2 as YSYEKL. The CDR3 protein is CASSQRLGTDTQYF. CDR3 sequence (DNA): TGCGCCAGCAGCCAACGTCTCGGGACAGATACGCAGTATTTT.

J is TRBJ2-7 and V is TRBV27; D is possibly TRBD2 (5 bases). Germline-derived CDR1 and CDR2 are MNHEY and SMNVEV (reference sequence). The CDR3 runs 10 residues. The V and J ends lost 11 bases and 3 bases respectively, with 8 bases between them. The DNA for the CDR3 is TGTGCCTCCGGGGTCTACGAGCAGTACTTC. Protein sequence: CASGVYEQYF.

CDR3 loop: CASARGSTEAFF. CDR3 DNA sequence: TGTGCTAGTGCCCGGGGGAGCACTGAAGCTTTCTTT. The genes are TRBV12-5 and TRBJ1-1, with a possible D match to TRBD1 (5 bases). CDR3 size: 12 residues. Germline lookup yields CDR1 LGHNT and CDR2 FRNRAP. Between the trimmed V and J ends, which lost 7 bases and 4 bases, there was a span of 10 bases.

The chain combines TRBV2 with TRBJ2-3; 9 positions agree with TRBD1. The CDR3 length is 15 residues. Trimming removed 4 bases from V and 3 bases from J; junction bases left unmatched: 5. The germline V gene has CDR1 SNHLY and CDR2 FYNNEI. CDR3 in DNA: TGTGCCAGCAGTGTGGGACAGGGTATAACAGATACGCAGTATTTT. It encodes CASSVGQGITDTQYF.